This passage covers 27 T cell receptor beta chains from one sample sequenced in a study of T cell repertoires in cytomegalovirus infection. These TCRs are of unknown antigen specificity. MiXCR, applied by TCRdb to the reads, yields one record per CDR3 protein. In the table there are around 69,000 distinct CDR3 sequences, about 26% of which are singletons. The source material was CD8+ T cells from cultured PBMCs, sampled from culture after CMV antigen stimulation. These receptors all come from a human donor in good health (CMV status not recorded). Some clones in this sample may be carry-over from other donors' samples.

This clonotype was seen only a few times. The rearrangement uses TRBV6-2 or TRBV6-3 and TRBJ2-1, with 7 bases matching TRBD2. From germline, CDR1 is MNHEY and CDR2 SVGEGT. Trimming at V came to 4 bases and at J to 7 bases, leaving 16 bases not matched to a gene. This CDR3 is built from 17 residues. CDR3 loop: CASSSIPLAAPLNEQFF. In DNA form, the CDR3 reads TGTGCCAGCAGTTCGATCCCGCTAGCGGCCCCCTTGAATGAGCAGTTCTTC.

This clonotype was seen at least ten times. The V gene is TRBV20-1, the J gene TRBJ2-4; D is ambiguous. In germline, CDR1 is DFQATT, CDR2 SNEGSKA (reference sequence). Trimming removed 5 bases from V and 8 bases from J, with 19 bases in between. This CDR3 contains 14 residues. This CDR3 reads CSAPTLERNDIQYF. CDR3 nucleotide sequence: TGCAGTGCTCCAACCTTAGAAAGGAACGACATTCAGTACTTC.

A few counts support this clonotype. The chain has TRBV5-6 and TRBJ2-7; the D call may be TRBD1 or TRBD2 (6 bases each). The CDR3 covers 13 residues. CDR1 is SGHDT and CDR2 is YYEEEE in the germline V gene. The V and J ends lost 4 bases and 3 bases respectively, with 11 bases between them. CDR3 amino acids: CASSRGTIYEQYF. DNA of the CDR3: TGTGCCAGCAGCCGCGGGACAATCTACGAGCAGTACTTC. The variable domain in full, with the rest retrieved from reference TRBV5-6 and TRBJ2-7, is DAGVTQSPTHLIKTRGQQVTLRCSPKSGHDTVSWYQQALGQGPQFIFQYYEEEERQRGNFPDRFSGHQFPNYSSELNVNALLLGDSALYLCASSRGTIYEQYFGPGTRLTVT.

This clonotype was counted between two and nine times. This sequence joins TRBV12-3 or TRBV12-4 and TRBJ1-1; perhaps TRBD1 as D (6 bases). This CDR3 region has 16 residues. V lost 4 bases to trimming and J lost 7 bases, with 22 bases between them. The CDR3 loop reads CASSSSGGRGPNEAFF. Here the CDR3 DNA reads TGTGCCAGCAGTTCCAGCGGGGGACGGGGGCCTAATGAAGCTTTCTTT.

The chain has TRBV2 and TRBJ2-3; D unclear. CDR3 length equals 13 residues. V was shortened by 8 bases and J by 3 bases, with 12 bases between the two germline ends. CDR1 and CDR2 from the germline V gene are SNHLY and FYNNEI. CDR3 amino acids: CASHFAVTDTQYF. Here the CDR3 DNA reads TGTGCCAGCCATTTTGCGGTAACAGATACGCAGTATTTT.

CDR3 region: CASSSVDLGELFF. In nucleotides, the CDR3 is TGTGCCAGCAGCTCAGTTGACCTCGGGGAGCTGTTTTTT. The gene calls are TRBV7-6 and TRBJ2-2, with D unclear. The germline V and J ends were trimmed by 4 bases and 7 bases, with 10 bases remaining between them. CDR1 SGHVS and CDR2 FNYEAQ come from the germline V gene. The CDR3 is 13 amino acids.

The genes are TRBV19 and TRBJ1-3, with D maybe TRBD1 (5 bases). Trimming took off 6 bases at V and 0 bases at J, with 15 bases between the two ends. Germline V gene lookup returns CDR1 LNHDA and CDR2 SQIVND (reference sequence). The CDR3 extends over 16 amino acids. The CDR3 protein is CASRSGLPSSGNTIYF. CDR3 coding DNA: TGTGCCAGTAGATCGGGACTCCCGAGCTCTGGAAACACCATATATTTT.

This clonotype was recorded a few times. V gene TRBV27 combines with J gene TRBJ2-5; 11 nucleotides match TRBD1. V lost 5 bases, J lost 4 bases, and 3 bases stayed unmatched. The CDR3 is 14 residues long. Per germline, CDR1 MNHEY and CDR2 SMNVEV (reference sequence). The CDR3 DNA follows: TGTGCCAGCAGTCCCGGGACAGGGGGAGAGACCCAGTACTTC. This encodes CASSPGTGGETQYF.

This clonotype appeared a few times. The genes are TRBV12-3 or TRBV12-4 and TRBJ2-1, with D unresolved. The CDR3 contains 11 residues. Trimming took 2 bases from V and 10 from J, leaving 6 bases between them. CDR3 sequence: CASSLKGEQFF. Here the CDR3 DNA reads TGTGCCAGCAGTTTAAAAGGGGAGCAGTTCTTC.

This clonotype was seen ten or more times. The rearrangement links TRBV4-1 to TRBJ2-1; 12 bases align to TRBD2. CDR1 is MGHRA and CDR2 is YSYEKL in the germline V gene. This CDR3 is 16 amino acids long. Germline trimming cut 0 bases from V and 9 bases from J; bases unmatched to any gene: 6. The CDR3 is CASSQEVGLAGLEQFF. DNA for the CDR3: TGCGCCAGCAGCCAAGAGGTCGGACTAGCGGGACTTGAGCAGTTCTTC.

This clonotype was counted many times. The chain links TRBV7-8 to TRBJ2-1, with 7 bases matching TRBD2. Germline CDR1 and CDR2: SGHVS and FQNEAQ. The junction had 4 bases not matched to a gene; V was cut back by 5 bases and J by 0 bases. The CDR3 is made up of 15 amino acids. The CDR3 nucleotides read TGTGCCAGCAGCCCAAGCGGGATCTCCTACAATGAGCAGTTCTTC. It codes for CASSPSGISYNEQFF.

The table lists this clonotype with a few counts. This chain uses TRBV2 with TRBJ2-1; TRBD2 aligns across 8 bases. Germline CDR1 is SNHLY and CDR2 is FYNNEI. The junction had 10 bases not matched to a gene; V was cut back by 10 bases and J by 8 bases. This CDR3 region has 13 residues. The CDR3 reads CATIAGSWDEQFF. The CDR3 nucleotides are TGTGCCACTATAGCGGGGTCCTGGGATGAGCAGTTCTTC. The full variable domain, with the rest looked up from reference TRBV2 and TRBJ2-1, is EPEVTQTPSHQVTQMGQEVILRCVPISNHLYFYWYRQILGQKVEFLVSFYNNEISEKSEIFDDQFSVERPDGSNFTLKIRSTKLEDSAMYFCATIAGSWDEQFFGPGTRLTVL.

The chain joins TRBV5-1 to TRBJ2-1, with a weak D call TRBD1 (6 bases). Germline V lookup: CDR1 SGHRS, CDR2 YFSETQ. The CDR3 totals 14 residues. The germline V and J ends were trimmed by 1 base and 5 bases, with 10 bases remaining between them. The CDR3: CASSLRTVNNEQFF. The CDR3 region has the DNA TGCGCCAGCAGCTTGAGGACAGTCAACAATGAGCAGTTCTTC.

This clonotype was observed a handful of times. The chain is built from TRBV20-1 and TRBJ2-7; possible D gene TRBD1, 6 bases. The CDR3 contains 15 residues. Trimming left V 2 bases short and J 1 base short, with 15 bases between. Germline V gives CDR1 DFQATT, CDR2 SNEGSKA (reference sequence). The CDR3 reads CSARQTGRRSYEQYF. The CDR3 DNA is TGCAGTGCTAGACAAACAGGGCGAAGGTCCTACGAGCAGTACTTC.

The chain carries TRBV6-5 and TRBJ1-1; D gene unclear. V lost 0 bases, J lost 6 bases, and 14 bases lay in between. There are 15 residues in the CDR3. Germline values: CDR1 MNHEY, CDR2 SVGAGI. This CDR3 is CASSYSWSLFAEAFF. Here the CDR3 DNA reads TGTGCCAGCAGTTACTCATGGAGTTTATTCGCTGAAGCTTTCTTT.

The table lists this clonotype with a few counts. The rearrangement links TRBV9 to TRBJ2-5; maybe TRBD1 (5 bases). The CDR3 spans 14 residues. V was trimmed by 0 bases and J by 4 bases, leaving 10 bases between them. Germline V gene data show CDR1 as SGDLS and CDR2 as YYNGEE. CDR3 protein: CASSVEGVGETQYF. The CDR3 DNA is TGTGCCAGCAGCGTAGAAGGGGTAGGAGAGACCCAGTACTTC.

This clonotype was seen repeatedly, ten times or more. The chain links TRBV9 to TRBJ2-2; the D is unclear. V was trimmed by 0 bases and J by 6 bases, leaving 6 bases between them. The CDR3 is 13 residues long. Germline CDR1 reads SGDLS; CDR2 reads YYNGEE. The CDR3 reads CASSVGSPGELFF. The DNA of the CDR3 is TGTGCCAGCAGCGTAGGGTCTCCCGGGGAGCTGTTTTTT. The full variable domain, completed using reference TRBV9 and TRBJ2-2, is DSGVTQTPKHLITATGQRVTLRCSPRSGDLSVYWYQQSLDQGLQFLIQYYNGEERAKGNILERFSAQQFPDLHSELNLSSLELGDSALYFCASSVGSPGELFFGEGSRLTVL.

This clonotype was seen ten or more times. One end of the junction is discordant with germline, which a read error may explain. Here the CDR3 DNA reads TGTGCCACCAGCAGGGCTAACAGGGGCCGGGAGGATTTT. It encodes CATSRANRGREDF. The rearrangement joins TRBV15 to TRBJ2-3, with D perhaps assigned TRBD1 or TRBD2 (7 bases each). This CDR3 is built from 13 residues. CDR1 and CDR2 (germline): LNHNV, YYDKDF (reference sequence).

This clonotype was picked up many times. The chain recombines TRBV7-9 with TRBJ1-5, with D unresolved. Trimming removed 5 bases from V and 6 bases from J, with 8 bases in between. This CDR3 comprises 12 residues. CDR1 and CDR2 (germline): SEHNR, FQNEAQ (reference sequence). CDR3 nucleotides: TGTGCCAGCAGCCCCGCCGGTCAGCCCCAGCATTTT. It codes for CASSPAGQPQHF.

This clonotype has a single count. This sequence joins TRBV12-5 and TRBJ2-1; D is unresolved. Trimming cost V 5 bases and J 9 bases, with 8 bases left between them. The CDR3 extends over 11 amino acids. Per the germline V gene, CDR1 is LGHNT and CDR2 is FRNRAP. The CDR3 region is CASGPGREQFF. CDR3 bases: TGTGCTAGTGGTCCCGGACGTGAGCAGTTCTTC.

The table lists this clonotype with many counts. This chain connects TRBV6-1 to TRBJ2-5, with 11 bases lining up with TRBD2. CDR3 length: 15 amino acids. Germline CDR1 reads MNHNS; CDR2 reads SASEGT. The junction had 2 bases not matched to a gene; V was cut back by 5 bases and J by 0 bases. As DNA, the CDR3 is TGTGCCAGCAGTCGGACTAGCGGGTACCAAGAGACCCAGTACTTC. Amino acid sequence: CASSRTSGYQETQYF.

The chain combines TRBV6-1 with TRBJ1-1; no clear D gene. V shed 3 bases and J shed 1 base, with 9 bases lying between them. The germline gives CDR1 MNHNS, CDR2 SASEGT. This CDR3 contains 14 residues. The CDR3 protein is CASSEAVTNTEAFF. The CDR3 DNA is TGTGCCAGCAGTGAGGCCGTGACGAACACTGAAGCTTTCTTT.

V and J are TRBV6-5 and TRBJ1-1, with 8 nucleotides matching TRBD1. The V gene end was trimmed by 6 bases and the J gene end by 0 bases; junction bases not matched to a gene: 9. Germline CDR1 reads MNHEY; CDR2 reads SVGAGI. The CDR3 has 16 residues. The CDR3 here is CASSPDRVKMNTEAFF. The CDR3 DNA reads TGTGCCAGCAGCCCGGACAGGGTTAAGATGAACACTGAAGCTTTCTTT.

This clonotype was counted many times. This chain connects TRBV12-3 or TRBV12-4 to TRBJ1-2; TRBD1 matches at 8 bases. With V trimmed by 3 bases and J by 4 bases, 7 bases remained unmatched. CDR3 length equals 15 residues. CDR3 DNA: TGTGCCAGCAGTTTCGGTCTCAGGGGGCTCTATGGCTACACCTTC. Residues: CASSFGLRGLYGYTF.

This clonotype was detected ten times or more. The gene calls are TRBV7-8 and TRBJ2-7; D is possibly TRBD1 or TRBD2 (6 bases each). This CDR3 spans 15 amino acids. Per the germline V gene, CDR1 is SGHVS and CDR2 is FQNEAQ. V was clipped by 1 base and J by 3 bases, with 13 bases between them. This CDR3 is CASSLGFGGGYEQYF. In DNA form, the CDR3 reads TGTGCCAGCAGCTTAGGTTTCGGAGGGGGCTACGAGCAGTACTTC.

This chain joins TRBV27 and TRBJ1-1; D ambiguous. This CDR3 has 13 amino acids. V was cut by 6 bases and J by 8 bases, with 16 bases left in between. Germline loops: CDR1 MNHEY, CDR2 SMNVEV (reference sequence). The CDR3 DNA reads TGTGCCAGCAGCCTTGACCGGAAACGCGAAGCTTTCTTT. This sequence encodes CASSLDRKREAFF.

This clonotype was counted ten times or more. The chain carries TRBV7-2 and TRBJ2-7; D gene uncertain. The CDR3 has 11 residues. Trimming left V 5 bases short and J 9 bases short, with 11 bases between. In germline, CDR1 is SGHTA, CDR2 FQGNSA. CDR3 coding DNA: TGTGCCAGCAGCCTACGACTCCTGCAGTACTTC. It specifies CASSLRLLQYF.